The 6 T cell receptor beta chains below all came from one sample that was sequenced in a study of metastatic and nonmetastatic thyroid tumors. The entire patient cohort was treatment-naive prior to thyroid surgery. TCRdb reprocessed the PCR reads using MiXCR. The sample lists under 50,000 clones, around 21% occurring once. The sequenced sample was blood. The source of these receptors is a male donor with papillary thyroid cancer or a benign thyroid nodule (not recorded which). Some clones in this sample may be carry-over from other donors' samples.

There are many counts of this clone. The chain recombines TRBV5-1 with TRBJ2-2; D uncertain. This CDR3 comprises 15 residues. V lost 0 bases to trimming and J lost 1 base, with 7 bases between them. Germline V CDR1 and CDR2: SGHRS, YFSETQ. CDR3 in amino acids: CASSLAAGNTGELFF. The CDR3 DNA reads TGCGCCAGCAGCTTGGCTGCAGGGAACACCGGGGAGCTGTTTTTT.

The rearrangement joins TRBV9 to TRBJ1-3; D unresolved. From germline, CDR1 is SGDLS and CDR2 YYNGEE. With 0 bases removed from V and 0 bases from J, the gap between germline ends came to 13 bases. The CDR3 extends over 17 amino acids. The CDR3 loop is CASSVEDFEFSGNTIYF. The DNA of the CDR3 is TGTGCCAGCAGCGTAGAAGACTTCGAATTCTCTGGAAACACCATATATTTT.

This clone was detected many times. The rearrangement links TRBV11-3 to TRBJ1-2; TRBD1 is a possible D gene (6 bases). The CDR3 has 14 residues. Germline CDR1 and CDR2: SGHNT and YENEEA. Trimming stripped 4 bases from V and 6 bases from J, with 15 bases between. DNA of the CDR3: TGTGCCAGCAGCTCGCCAGGGGAAGCTGATGGCTACACCTTC. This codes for CASSSPGEADGYTF.

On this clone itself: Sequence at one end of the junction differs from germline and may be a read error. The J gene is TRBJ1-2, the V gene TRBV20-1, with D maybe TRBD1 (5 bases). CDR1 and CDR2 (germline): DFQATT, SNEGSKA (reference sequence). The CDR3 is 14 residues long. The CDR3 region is CSASDGASNCGYTF. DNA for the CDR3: TGCAGTGCTAGCGACGGGGCTTCTAACTGTGGCTACACCTTC.

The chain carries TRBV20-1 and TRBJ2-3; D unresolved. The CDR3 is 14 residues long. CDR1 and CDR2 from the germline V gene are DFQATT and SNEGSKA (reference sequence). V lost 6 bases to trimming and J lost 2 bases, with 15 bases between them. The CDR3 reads CSALVRGDTDTQYF. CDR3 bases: TGCAGTGCCCTCGTGCGTGGGGACACAGATACGCAGTATTTT.

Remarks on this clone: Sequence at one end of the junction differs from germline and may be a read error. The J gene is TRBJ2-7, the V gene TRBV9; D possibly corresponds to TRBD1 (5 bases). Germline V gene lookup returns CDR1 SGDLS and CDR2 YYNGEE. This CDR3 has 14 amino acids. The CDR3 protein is CTSSVGTGRVDQYF. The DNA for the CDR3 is TGTACCAGCAGCGTAGGAACAGGAAGGGTCGATCAGTACTTC.